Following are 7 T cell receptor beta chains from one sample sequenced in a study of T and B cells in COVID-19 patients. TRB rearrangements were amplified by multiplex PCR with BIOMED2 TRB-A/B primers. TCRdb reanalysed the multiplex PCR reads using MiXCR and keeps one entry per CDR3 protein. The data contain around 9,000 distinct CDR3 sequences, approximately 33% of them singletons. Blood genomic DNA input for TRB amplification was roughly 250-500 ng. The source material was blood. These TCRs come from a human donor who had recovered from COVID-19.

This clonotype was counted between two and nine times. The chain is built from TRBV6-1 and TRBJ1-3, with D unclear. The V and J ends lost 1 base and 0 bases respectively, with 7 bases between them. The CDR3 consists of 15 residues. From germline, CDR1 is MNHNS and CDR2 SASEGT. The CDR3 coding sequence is TGTGCCAGCAGTGAAGGGATATACTCTGGAAACACCATATATTTT. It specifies CASSEGIYSGNTIYF.

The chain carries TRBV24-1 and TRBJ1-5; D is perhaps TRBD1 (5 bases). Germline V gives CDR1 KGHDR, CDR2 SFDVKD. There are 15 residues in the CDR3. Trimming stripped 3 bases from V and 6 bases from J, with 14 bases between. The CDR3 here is CATSDPGTGGQPQHF. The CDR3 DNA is TGTGCCACCAGTGATCCCGGGACGGGTGGTCAGCCCCAGCATTTT.

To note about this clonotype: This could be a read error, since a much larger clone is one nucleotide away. CDR3 protein: CASSHDRGKTYTQYF. In nucleotides, the CDR3 is TGTGCCAGCAGCCACGACAGGGGGAAAACATATACGCAGTATTTT. The rearrangement joins TRBV12-3 or TRBV12-4 to TRBJ2-3; 9 nucleotides line up with TRBD1. Losses at the gene ends were 6 bases for V and 7 bases for J; bases not matched to a gene: 11. The CDR3 is 15 amino acids.

CDR3 DNA: TGTGCCAGCAGTTACCCCCCGGGAGGTTTCGGTAATCAGCCCCAGCATTTT. Translating it yields CASSYPPGGFGNQPQHF. The genes are TRBV6-6 and TRBJ1-5, with D unclear. This CDR3 region has 17 residues. Trimming pared 2 bases from V and 4 bases from J, leaving 18 bases between. Germline V lookup: CDR1 MNHNY, CDR2 SVGAGI (reference sequence).

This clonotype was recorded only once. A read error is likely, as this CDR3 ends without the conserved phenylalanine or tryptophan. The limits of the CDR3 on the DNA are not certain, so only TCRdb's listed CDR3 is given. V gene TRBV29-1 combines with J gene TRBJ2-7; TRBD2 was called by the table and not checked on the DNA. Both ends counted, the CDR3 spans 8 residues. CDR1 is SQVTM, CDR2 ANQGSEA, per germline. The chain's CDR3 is CSVEGLAG.

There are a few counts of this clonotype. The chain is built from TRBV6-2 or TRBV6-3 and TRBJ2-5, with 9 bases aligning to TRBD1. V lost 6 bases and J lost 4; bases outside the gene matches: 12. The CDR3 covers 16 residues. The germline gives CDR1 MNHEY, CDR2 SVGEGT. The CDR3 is CASSLGQGLSSETQYF. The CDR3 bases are TGTGCCAGCAGCCTGGGACAGGGATTGAGTTCAGAGACCCAGTACTTC.

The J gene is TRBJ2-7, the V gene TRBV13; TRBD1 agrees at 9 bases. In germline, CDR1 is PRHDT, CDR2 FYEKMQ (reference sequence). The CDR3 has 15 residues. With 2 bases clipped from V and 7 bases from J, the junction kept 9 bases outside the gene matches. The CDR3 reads CASSLRGQGLEEQYF. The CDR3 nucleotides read TGTGCCAGCAGCTTACGGGGACAGGGTCTTGAGGAGCAGTACTTC.